Listed here are 29 T cell receptor beta chains from one sample, sequenced in a study of tumor-infiltrating lymphocytes in oesophageal squamous cell carcinoma. Each CDR3 protein is one row after TCRdb ran MiXCR on the PCR reads. The sample yields about 10,000 distinct CDR3 sequences, 63% seen once. Source material: esophageal tumor tissue. These receptors all stem from a female donor with esophageal squamous cell carcinoma.

This rearrangement joins TRBV7-3 to TRBJ2-4; D call uncertain. The end of the DNA aligns better with TRBJ2-5, so the J call may be wrong. The CDR3 runs 13 residues. Germline assignment: CDR1 SGHTA and CDR2 FQGTGA. The DNA for the CDR3 is TGTGCCAGCAGTCGATCGTACCAAGAGACCCAGTACTTC. It is translated as CASSRSYQETQYF.

The chain links TRBV7-6 to TRBJ2-7, with 9 positions matching TRBD2. Per the germline V gene, CDR1 is SGHVS and CDR2 is FNYEAQ. J gave up 7 bases and V 5 bases, and 15 bases lay outside the gene matches. The CDR3 loop spans 16 amino acids. CDR3 amino acids: CASSPRLAETYNEQYF. DNA for the CDR3: TGTGCCAGCAGCCCCCGACTAGCGGAGACGTACAATGAGCAGTACTTC.

This chain links TRBV28 with TRBJ2-6; D gene ambiguous. V shed 1 base and J shed 0 bases, with 13 bases lying between them. The CDR3 has 18 amino acids. Germline V gives CDR1 MDHEN, CDR2 SYDVKM. CDR3 loop: CASSLSTWLRSGANVLTF. The CDR3 DNA sequence: TGTGCCAGCAGTTTATCGACTTGGCTGCGCTCTGGGGCCAACGTCCTGACTTTC.

The chain carries TRBV7-9 and TRBJ2-1, with 7 nucleotides matching TRBD2. The J call may be incorrect, as the DNA end agrees better with TRBJ2-7. There are 13 residues in the CDR3. Germline V gene sequence: CDR1 SEHNR, CDR2 FQNEAQ (reference sequence). The CDR3 reads CASSFSGTDEQYF. The CDR3 bases are TGTGCCAGCAGCTTCAGCGGGACGGACGAGCAGTACTTC.

This clonotype was recorded once. The rearrangement uses TRBV7-3 and TRBJ2-3; D unresolved. The V end lost 2 bases, the J end lost 2 bases, and 8 bases lay between the germline ends. This CDR3 has 14 residues. From germline, CDR1 is SGHTA and CDR2 FQGTGA. Here the CDR3 DNA reads TGTGCCAGCAGCTTAGGCGGAACCACAGATACGCAGTATTTT. Its translation: CASSLGGTTDTQYF.

This clonotype was seen only a few times. V gene TRBV7-2 combines with J gene TRBJ2-1, with TRBD2 matching over 8 bases. The tail of the sequence fits TRBJ2-5 better, so the J call may be wrong. The germline gives CDR1 SGHTA, CDR2 FQGNSA. This CDR3 is built from 16 residues. The CDR3 here is CASSLVRGGRARTQYF. The CDR3 DNA is TGTGCCAGCAGCTTAGTTCGGGGGGGCCGGGCGAGGACCCAGTACTTC.

The chain joins TRBV10-3 to TRBJ2-5, with TRBD1 as a possible D gene (6 bases). Germline CDR1 is ENHRY and CDR2 is SYGVKD. Trimming pared 6 bases from V and 2 bases from J, leaving 16 bases between. This CDR3 has 15 residues. The CDR3 region has the DNA TGTGCCATCAGCGGAACCGGGACACATCAAGAGACCCAGTACTTC. It translates to CAISGTGTHQETQYF.

This clonotype showed up just a few times. The CDR3 nucleotides read TGTGCCAGCAGCTCTCTGGGCGTGGAAGAGACCCAGTACTTC. Protein product: CASSSLGVEETQYF. This rearrangement joins TRBV7-6 to TRBJ2-5; D call uncertain. The CDR3 covers 14 residues. In germline, CDR1 is SGHVS, CDR2 FNYEAQ. Trimming left V 4 bases short and J 3 bases short, with 12 bases between.

This chain uses TRBV7-2 with TRBJ2-4; no clear D. The closer fit of TRBJ2-1 to the DNA end suggests the J call may be wrong. The CDR3 consists of 11 residues. CDR1 and CDR2 from the germline V gene are SGHTA and FQGNSA. The CDR3 loop reads CASTPGGEQFF. The CDR3 DNA reads as TGTGCCAGCACCCCCGGCGGTGAGCAGTTCTTC.

The V gene is TRBV28, the J gene TRBJ2-5; TRBD1 aligns across 8 bases. The end of the DNA aligns better with TRBJ2-1, so the J call may be wrong. The CDR3 has 15 amino acids. Germline V gene lookup returns CDR1 MDHEN and CDR2 SYDVKM. The CDR3 region has the DNA TGTGCCAGCAGCTCGCAGGGGGCAGGCGGCAATGAGCAGTTCTTC. It is translated as CASSSQGAGGNEQFF.

This rearrangement joins TRBV7-6 to TRBJ2-5; 7 nucleotides align to TRBD1. After removal of 1 base from V and 11 bases from J, the junction contained 13 bases not matched to a gene. Germline CDR1 is SGHVS and CDR2 is FNYEAQ. There are 15 residues in the CDR3. CDR3 region: CASSLGTTGWNEQYF. Written as DNA, the CDR3 is TGTGCCAGCAGCTTAGGGACGACAGGGTGGAATGAGCAGTACTTC. Complete variable domain (other parts from reference TRBV7-6 and TRBJ2-5): GAGVSQSPRYKVTKRGQDVALRCDPISGHVSLYWYRQALGQGPEFLTYFNYEAQQDKSGLPNDRFSAERPEGSISTLTIQRTEQRDSAMYRCASSLGTTGWNEQYFGPGTRLLVL.

The chain joins TRBV7-2 to TRBJ2-5; tentative D call: TRBD2 (7 bases). The J call may be in error: the DNA end matches TRBJ2-1 better. The CDR3 extends over 16 amino acids. Germline CDR1 is SGHTA and CDR2 is FQGNSA. CDR3 nucleotides: TGTGCCAGCAGCTTAGCCGCGGGGGCGGCTTACAATGAGCAGTTCTTC. Protein: CASSLAAGAAYNEQFF.

V and J are TRBV12-3 or TRBV12-4 and TRBJ2-2; perhaps TRBD1 as D (6 bases). CDR3 length equals 15 residues. Trimming took off 3 bases at V and 4 bases at J, with 12 bases between the two ends. The CDR3 sequence: CASSFFQGSTGELFF. Here the CDR3 DNA reads TGTGCCAGCAGTTTCTTTCAGGGGAGCACCGGGGAGCTGTTTTTT.

This chain connects TRBV7-2 to TRBJ2-1; D tentatively reads TRBD1 or TRBD2 (5 bases each). The J call is in doubt because the DNA end fits TRBJ2-7 better. The germline CDR1 and CDR2 sequences are SGHTA and FQGNSA. The CDR3 loop spans 17 amino acids. The CDR3 DNA follows: TGTGCCAGCAGCTTAGGTGGGACCCACCTACCCAGCTACGAGCAGTACTTC. Translating gives CASSLGGTHLPSYEQYF.

V usage is TRBV6-8 and J usage is TRBJ1-2, with a weak D call TRBD1 (6 bases). The V end lost 6 bases, the J end lost 4 bases, and 9 bases lay between the germline ends. The CDR3 loop spans 12 amino acids. Germline CDR1 and CDR2: MNHGY and SAAAGT. The CDR3 reads CASRTGSYGYTF. The CDR3 nucleotides are TGTGCCAGCAGGACAGGCTCCTATGGCTACACCTTC.

The table lists this clonotype with a few counts. The chain couples TRBV24-1 to TRBJ2-1; no clear D gene. Germline V gene lookup returns CDR1 KGHDR and CDR2 SFDVKD. Trimming shortened V by 4 bases and J by 5 bases, and 17 bases separated the two germline ends. This CDR3 has 16 amino acids. The chain's CDR3 is CATSEGSARSHNEQFF. The CDR3 DNA reads TGTGCCACCAGTGAGGGATCTGCCCGATCCCACAATGAGCAGTTCTTC.

Regarding this clonotype: The CDR3 does not end in the conserved phenylalanine or tryptophan, so this is likely a read error. The limits of the CDR3 on the DNA are not certain, so only TCRdb's listed CDR3 is given. The chain links TRBV5-1 to TRBJ2-1; TRBD1 reflects the table's D call only, with no check against the DNA. The CDR3 length equals 16 residues, ends included. CDR1 and CDR2 (germline): SGHRS, YFSETQ. CDR3 amino acids: CASSLGTGSYGYTFGS.

The V and J genes are TRBV11-2 and TRBJ1-1; 8 bases line up with TRBD1. Germline V gene data show CDR1 as SGHAT and CDR2 as FQNNGV. CDR3 length: 14 residues. V shed 3 bases, J shed 5 bases, and the junction held 5 bases outside the gene matches. The CDR3 nucleotides read TGTGCCAGCAGCTTCCAGGGGGCGGGAACTGAAGCTTTCTTT. As protein: CASSFQGAGTEAFF.

This clonotype was seen more than once but under ten times. The genes are TRBV28 and TRBJ2-6; D is undetermined. Trimming left V 6 bases short and J 2 bases short, with 11 bases between. Germline CDR1 MDHEN, CDR2 SYDVKM. The CDR3 is 15 amino acids. CDR3 in amino acids: CASSPGSAGANVLTF. The DNA for the CDR3 is TGTGCCAGCAGCCCAGGTTCTGCTGGGGCCAACGTCCTGACTTTC.

The rearrangement links TRBV7-6 to TRBJ2-6; D ambiguous. The J call may be in error: the DNA end matches TRBJ2-7 better. CDR1 is SGHVS and CDR2 is FNYEAQ in the germline V gene. The CDR3 consists of 14 residues. The CDR3 loop reads CASSLGPLIYEQYF. The CDR3 nucleotides read TGTGCCAGCAGCTTAGGACCGTTAATATACGAGCAGTACTTC.

This chain uses TRBV10-3 with TRBJ2-7; 10 bases agree with TRBD2. The CDR3 contains 13 residues. The trim removed 6 bases at V and 9 bases at J, leaving 8 bases unmatched. Per germline, CDR1 ENHRY and CDR2 SYGVKD. This CDR3 is CAIRLAGDGGQYF. In DNA form, the CDR3 reads TGTGCCATCAGGCTAGCGGGAGACGGGGGGCAGTACTTC.

This clonotype was picked up a small number of times. The genes are TRBV7-8 and TRBJ2-1; 9 bases map to TRBD1. The closer fit of TRBJ2-7 to the DNA end suggests the J call may be wrong. The CDR3 is 15 amino acids. Germline assignment: CDR1 SGHVS and CDR2 FQNEAQ. The DNA for the CDR3 is TGTGCCAGCAGCTCATCCGGGACAGGGACGTACGAGCAGTACTTC. This gives the protein CASSSSGTGTYEQYF.

Notes on this clonotype: The germline gene is not matched at one end of the junction; a read error may be the cause. CDR3 sequence: CASSITGELYF. The CDR3 nucleotides read TGTGCCAGCAGCATCACCGGGGAGCTGTACTTC. The V gene is TRBV7-3, the J gene TRBJ2-3, with a tentative D call TRBD2 (5 bases). This CDR3 has 11 amino acids. The germline gives CDR1 SGHTA, CDR2 FQGTGA.

V gene TRBV5-5 combines with J gene TRBJ2-1, with a possible D match to TRBD1 (5 bases). The end of the DNA aligns better with TRBJ2-3, so the J call may be wrong. This CDR3 has 15 residues. Germline assignment: CDR1 SGHKS and CDR2 YYEKEE (reference sequence). The CDR3 region is CASSLAGLSTDTQYF. CDR3 nucleotide sequence: TGTGCCAGCAGCTTGGCAGGGCTAAGCACAGATACGCAGTATTTT.

The rearrangement links TRBV7-2 to TRBJ2-1, with D possibly being TRBD2 (6 bases). This CDR3 has 14 residues. Trimming took off 5 bases at V and 5 bases at J, with 13 bases between the two ends. CDR1 and CDR2 (germline): SGHTA, FQGNSA. This CDR3 is CASSPPTRNNEQFF. CDR3 nucleotide sequence: TGTGCCAGCAGCCCCCCGACTAGGAACAATGAGCAGTTCTTC.

The chain employs TRBV7-9 and TRBJ2-5; 7 bases agree with TRBD1. The DNA end is a closer match to TRBJ2-1, so the J assignment may be wrong. There are 14 residues in the CDR3. Germline CDR1 is SEHNR and CDR2 is FQNEAQ (reference sequence). This CDR3 is CASSLTQGENEQFF. The CDR3 DNA sequence: TGTGCCAGCAGCTTAACCCAGGGGGAAAATGAGCAGTTCTTC.

This clonotype was observed a single time. The rearrangement uses TRBV7-4 and TRBJ2-3; a possible D gene is TRBD2 (7 bases). The CDR3 is 15 amino acids. Germline assignment: CDR1 SGHVT and CDR2 SQSDAQ. With 5 bases removed from V and 4 bases from J, the gap between germline ends came to 16 bases. The CDR3 region is CASSGRRGGPDTQYF. Written as DNA, the CDR3 is TGTGCCAGCAGCGGGAGGAGGGGGGGCCCAGATACGCAGTATTTT.

The chain recombines TRBV6-6 with TRBJ2-7; 7 nucleotides line up with TRBD1. The germline V gene encodes CDR1 MNHNY and CDR2 SVGAGI (reference sequence). V shed 6 bases, J shed 4 bases, and the junction held 9 bases outside the gene matches. The CDR3 runs to 14 residues. Written as DNA, the CDR3 is TGTGCCAGCAGGAAGACAGGGCTTTTTTACGAGCAGTACTTC. Translation gives CASRKTGLFYEQYF.

The chain uses TRBV12-3 or TRBV12-4 and TRBJ2-7; D is undetermined. V lost 3 bases and J 6 bases, leaving 9 bases between the germline ends. This CDR3 is 12 amino acids long. CDR3: CASSFSPFEQYF. CDR3 in DNA: TGTGCCAGCAGTTTTTCCCCGTTCGAGCAGTACTTC.